This TCR beta chain was sequenced during a study of blood T cell dynamics during melanoma immunotherapy. As to time point: pre-treatment baseline. Apart from two fast progressors, RECIST 1.1 response was judged 12 weeks post-infusion. Assay used: immunoSEQ multiplex PCR; TCRdb lists only in-frame clones, some missing. In the table there are a few thousand clones, around 90% of which are singletons. The germline CDR1 and CDR2 sequences are MNHNS and SASEGT. Trimming took off 5 bases at V and 13 bases at J, with 18 bases between the two ends. The CDR3 has 14 amino acids. This clone occurred a few times. V and J are TRBV6-1 and TRBJ1-6; D ambiguous. The sequenced sample was blood, obtained from a patient treated with checkpoint blockade. The receptor's source is a human donor with melanoma. The CDR3 region is CASSWEGGSQPLHF. CDR3 coding DNA: TGTGCCAGCAGTTGGGAAGGAGGGAGTCAGCCCCTCCACTTT.